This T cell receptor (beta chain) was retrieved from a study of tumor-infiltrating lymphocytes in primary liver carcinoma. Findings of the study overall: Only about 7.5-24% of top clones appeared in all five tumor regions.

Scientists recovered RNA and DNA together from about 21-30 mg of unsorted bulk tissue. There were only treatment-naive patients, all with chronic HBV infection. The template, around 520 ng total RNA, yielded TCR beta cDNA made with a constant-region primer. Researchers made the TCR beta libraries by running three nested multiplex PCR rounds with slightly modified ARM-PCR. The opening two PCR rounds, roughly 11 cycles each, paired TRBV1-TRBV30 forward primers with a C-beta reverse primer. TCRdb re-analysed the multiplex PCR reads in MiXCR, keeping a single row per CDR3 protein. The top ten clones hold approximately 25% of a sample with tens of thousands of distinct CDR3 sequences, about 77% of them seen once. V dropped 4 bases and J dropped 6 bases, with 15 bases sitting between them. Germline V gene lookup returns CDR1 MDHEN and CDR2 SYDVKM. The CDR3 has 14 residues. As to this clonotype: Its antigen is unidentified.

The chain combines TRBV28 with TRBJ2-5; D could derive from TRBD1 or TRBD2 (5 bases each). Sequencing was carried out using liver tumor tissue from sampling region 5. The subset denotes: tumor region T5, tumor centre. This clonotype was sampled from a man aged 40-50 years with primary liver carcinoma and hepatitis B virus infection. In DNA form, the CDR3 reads TGTGCCAGCAGTTGGGACCACCTCAAGCAGACCCAGTACTTC. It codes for CASSWDHLKQTQYF.